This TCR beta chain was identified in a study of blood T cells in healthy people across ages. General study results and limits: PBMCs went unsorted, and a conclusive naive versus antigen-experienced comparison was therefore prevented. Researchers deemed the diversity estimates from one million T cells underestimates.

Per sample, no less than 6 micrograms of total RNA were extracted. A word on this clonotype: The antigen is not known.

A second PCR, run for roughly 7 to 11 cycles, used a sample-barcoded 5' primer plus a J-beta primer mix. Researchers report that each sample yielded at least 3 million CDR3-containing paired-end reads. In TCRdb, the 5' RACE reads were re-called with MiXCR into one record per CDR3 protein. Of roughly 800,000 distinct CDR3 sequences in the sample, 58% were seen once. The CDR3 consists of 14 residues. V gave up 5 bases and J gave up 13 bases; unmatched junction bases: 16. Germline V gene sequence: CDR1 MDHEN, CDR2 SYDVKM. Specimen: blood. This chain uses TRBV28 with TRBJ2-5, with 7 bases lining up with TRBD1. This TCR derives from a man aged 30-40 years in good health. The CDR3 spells CASSPSGTDIVRYF. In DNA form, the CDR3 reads TGTGCCAGCAGTCCCTCCGGGACAGATATCGTCCGGTACTTC.